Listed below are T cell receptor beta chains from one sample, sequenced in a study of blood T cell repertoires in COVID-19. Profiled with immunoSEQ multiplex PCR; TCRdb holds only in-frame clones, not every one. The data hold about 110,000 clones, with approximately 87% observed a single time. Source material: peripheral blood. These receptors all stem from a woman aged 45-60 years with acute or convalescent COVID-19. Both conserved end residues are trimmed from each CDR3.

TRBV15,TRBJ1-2,ATSRDDLNNYGYT
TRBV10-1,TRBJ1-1,ASSAGAGLQGGDEAF
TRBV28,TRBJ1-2,ASSPTGSYGYT
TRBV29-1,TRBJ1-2,SVERETGDGYT
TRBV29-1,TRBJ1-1,SVDSQGGNTEAF
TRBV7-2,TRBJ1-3,ASSLESDRDGNTIY
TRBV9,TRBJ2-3,ASSGGGYPDTQY
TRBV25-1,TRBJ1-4,ASSDGRGTRNEKLF
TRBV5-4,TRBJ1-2,ASIRDRGGYT
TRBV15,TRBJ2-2,ATSPRQGGTGELF
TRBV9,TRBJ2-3,ASSSRRGALISTDTQY
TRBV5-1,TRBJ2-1,ASSLESLTVEQF
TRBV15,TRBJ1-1,ATSTGTGSTEAF
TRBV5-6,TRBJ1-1,ASSLGQQGPKAF
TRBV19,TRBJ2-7,ASSSTGASYEQY
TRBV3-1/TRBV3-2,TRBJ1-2,ASRGGQSYGYT
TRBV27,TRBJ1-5,ASSPRQSDSNQPQH
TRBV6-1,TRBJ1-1,ASSGHGQANRARGQAF
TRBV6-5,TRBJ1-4,ASSYTQGTNEKLF
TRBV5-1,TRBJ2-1,ASSSRDEQF
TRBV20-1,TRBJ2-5,GGTSGETQY
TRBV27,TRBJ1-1,ASSLARGRTEAF
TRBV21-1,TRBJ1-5,ASSTSEYYSNQPQH
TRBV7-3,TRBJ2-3,ASSLDGLTDTQY
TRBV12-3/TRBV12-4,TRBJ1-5,ASSFWAEEPQH
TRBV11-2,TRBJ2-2,ASSLDRLKELF
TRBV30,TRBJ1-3,AWSVLTGVRNTIY
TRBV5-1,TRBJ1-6,ASSSLGQGNSPLH
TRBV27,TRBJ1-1,ASSTKYLNTEAF
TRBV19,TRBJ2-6,ATLNRAGANVLT
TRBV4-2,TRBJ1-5,ASSRALAGTGSSNQPQH
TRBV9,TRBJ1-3,ASSVSTGQGNTIY
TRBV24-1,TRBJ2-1,ATSDLGGSDNEQF
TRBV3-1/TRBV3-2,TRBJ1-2,ASSPGQDYGYT
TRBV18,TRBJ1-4,ASRTGGDEKLF
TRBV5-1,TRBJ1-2,ASSPTGPLYGYT
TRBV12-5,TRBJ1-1,ASGLGGFGTEAF
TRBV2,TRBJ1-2,ASRGQPTNYGYT
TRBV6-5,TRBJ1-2,ASTTLSGSSYGYT
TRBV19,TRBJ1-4,ASSTWSANEKLF
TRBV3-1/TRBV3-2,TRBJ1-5,ASSQDQEQPQH
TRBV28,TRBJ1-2,ASSPAGTGLGYT
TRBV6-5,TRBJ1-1,ASRGSVMNTEAF
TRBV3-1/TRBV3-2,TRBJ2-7,ASSQRTSAAYEQY
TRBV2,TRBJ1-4,ASRDFSIDGTTNEKLF
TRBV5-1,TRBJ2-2,ASSLRGQANTGELF
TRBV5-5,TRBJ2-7,ASSLGLGGQY
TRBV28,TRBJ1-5,ASSRRWTALRPQH
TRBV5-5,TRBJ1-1,ASSFTSDRVGGAF